This record looks at one T cell receptor (beta chain) sequence and its context. Its target is not known. Clones were read by immunoSEQ multiplex PCR, and TCRdb kept only the in-frame ones, dropping some. Of 20,000 or so clones listed, over 70% were seen once; the top ten hold about 15%. Germline V gives CDR1 SGHRS, CDR2 YFSETQ. Trimming left V 4 bases short and J 0 bases short, with 11 bases between. CDR3 length: 14 residues. The sample originates from a study of CD4 T cells in relation to SARS-CoV-2 and coronaviruses. Study results and limitations: In around 60% of donors, memory CD4+ clonotypes crossrecognized SARS-CoV-2 and at least one common cold coronavirus spike.

CD4+ T cells from unexposed donors were obtained before the COVID-19 pandemic (2011-2018). After about 10 days of culture, CD4+ T cells were isolated. Sequencing used CD4+ T cells from PBMCs, cultured in vitro. This chain links TRBV5-1 with TRBJ2-7; no reliable D call. The TCR was taken from a human donor in good health. CDR3 coding DNA: TGCGCCAGCAGCCCCCAGGTCGGCTCCTACGAGCAGTACTTC. Amino acid sequence: CASSPQVGSYEQYF. Full variable domain (missing parts from reference TRBV5-1 and TRBJ2-7): KAGVTQTPRYLIKTRGQQVTLSCSPISGHRSVSWYQQTPGQGLQFLFEYFSETQRNKGNFPGRFSGRQFSNSRSEMNVSTLELGDSALYLCASSPQVGSYEQYFGPGTRLTVT.